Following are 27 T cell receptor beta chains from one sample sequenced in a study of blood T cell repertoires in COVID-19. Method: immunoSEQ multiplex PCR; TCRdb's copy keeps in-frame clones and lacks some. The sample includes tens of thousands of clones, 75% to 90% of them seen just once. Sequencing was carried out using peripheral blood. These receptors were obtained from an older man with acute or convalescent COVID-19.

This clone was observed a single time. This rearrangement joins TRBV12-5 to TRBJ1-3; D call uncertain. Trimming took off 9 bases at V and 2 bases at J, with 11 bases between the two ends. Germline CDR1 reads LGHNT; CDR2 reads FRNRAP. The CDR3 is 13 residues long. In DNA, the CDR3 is TGTGCTAGCGCCCCAGTCCCTGGAAACACCATATATTTT. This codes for CASAPVPGNTIYF.

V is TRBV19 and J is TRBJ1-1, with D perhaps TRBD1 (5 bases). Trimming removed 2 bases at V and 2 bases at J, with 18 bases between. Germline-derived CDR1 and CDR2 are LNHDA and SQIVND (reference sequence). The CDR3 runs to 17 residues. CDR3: CASSISFTWGGNTEAFF. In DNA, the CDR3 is TGTGCCAGTAGTATATCGTTTACATGGGGGGGAAACACTGAAGCTTTCTTT.

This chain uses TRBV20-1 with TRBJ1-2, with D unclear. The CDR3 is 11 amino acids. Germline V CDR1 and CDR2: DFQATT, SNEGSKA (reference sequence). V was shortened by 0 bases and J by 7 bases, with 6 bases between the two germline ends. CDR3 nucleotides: TGCAGTGCTAGAGATAGAATTGGCTACACCTTC. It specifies CSARDRIGYTF.

The DNA of the CDR3 is TGTGCCAGCTCACTCCGGACAGTAGGCCAAGAGACCCAGTACTTC. This sequence encodes CASSLRTVGQETQYF. V gene TRBV18 combines with J gene TRBJ2-5; perhaps TRBD1 as D (6 bases). Deletions cut 4 bases from V and 1 base from J, with 13 bases between. Germline V CDR1 and CDR2: KGHSH, LQKENI. The CDR3 spans 15 residues.

The CDR3 protein is CASSSTSDYNEQFF. The CDR3 bases are TGTGCCAGCAGCTCGACTAGTGACTACAATGAGCAGTTCTTC. The chain combines TRBV7-3 with TRBJ2-1, with D possibly matching TRBD2 (6 bases). The CDR3 has 14 amino acids. Per the germline V gene, CDR1 is SGHTA and CDR2 is FQGTGA. Trimming removed 4 bases at V and 3 bases at J, with 10 bases between.

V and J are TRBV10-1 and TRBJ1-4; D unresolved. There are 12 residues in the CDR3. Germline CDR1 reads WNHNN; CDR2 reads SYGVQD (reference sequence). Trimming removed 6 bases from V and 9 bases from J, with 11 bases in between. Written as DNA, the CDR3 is TGCGCCAGCAGGTCGGGGATGAAAAAACTGTTTTTT. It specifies CASRSGMKKLFF.

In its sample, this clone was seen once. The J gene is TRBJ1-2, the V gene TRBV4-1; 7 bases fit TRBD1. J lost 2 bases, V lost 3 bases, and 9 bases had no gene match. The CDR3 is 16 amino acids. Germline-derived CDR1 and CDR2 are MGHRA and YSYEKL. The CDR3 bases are TGCGCCAGCAGCCATGTCGCTACGGGACAGAACTATGGCTACACCTTC. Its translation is CASSHVATGQNYGYTF.

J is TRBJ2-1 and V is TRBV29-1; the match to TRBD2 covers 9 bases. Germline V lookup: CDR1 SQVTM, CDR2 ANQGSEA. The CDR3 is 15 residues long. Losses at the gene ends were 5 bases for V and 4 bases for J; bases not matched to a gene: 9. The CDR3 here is CSVRGTSWEYNEQFF. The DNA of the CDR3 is TGCAGCGTTCGAGGGACTAGCTGGGAATACAATGAGCAGTTCTTC.

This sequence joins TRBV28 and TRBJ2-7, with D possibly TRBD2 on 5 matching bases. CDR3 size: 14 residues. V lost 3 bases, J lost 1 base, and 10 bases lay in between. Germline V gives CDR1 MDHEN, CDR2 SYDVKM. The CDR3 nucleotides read TGTGCCAGCAGTTTCCCCGGGAAATCCTACGAGCAGTACTTC. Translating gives CASSFPGKSYEQYF. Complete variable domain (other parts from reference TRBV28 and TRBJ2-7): DVKVTQSSRYLVKRTGEKVFLECVQDMDHENMFWYRQDPGLGLRLIYFSYDVKMKEKGDIPEGYSVSREKKERFSLILESASTNQTSMYLCASSFPGKSYEQYFGPGTRLTVT.

In nucleotides, the CDR3 is TGTGCCAGCAGTTACGGGGGGGGTGAGAACTATGGCTACACCTTC. This encodes CASSYGGGENYGYTF. V is TRBV6-5 and J is TRBJ1-2; tentatively, D is TRBD1 (5 bases). CDR3 length: 15 amino acids. Germline values: CDR1 MNHEY, CDR2 SVGAGI. Trimming removed 2 bases at V and 2 bases at J, with 12 bases between.

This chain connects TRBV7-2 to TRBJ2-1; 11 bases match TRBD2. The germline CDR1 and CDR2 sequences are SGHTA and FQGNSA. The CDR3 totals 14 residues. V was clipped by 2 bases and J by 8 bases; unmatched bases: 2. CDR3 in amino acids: CASSLTSGSDEQFF. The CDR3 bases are TGTGCCAGCAGCTTAACTAGCGGGAGCGATGAGCAGTTCTTC.

The CDR3 nucleotides are TGCGCCAGCAGCCGGCCAGGAGGGGACACCGGGGAGCTGTTTTTT. Translation: CASSRPGGDTGELFF. The chain couples TRBV5-1 to TRBJ2-2, with D possibly matching TRBD2 (6 bases). This CDR3 comprises 15 residues. Germline assignment: CDR1 SGHRS and CDR2 YFSETQ. The V end lost 4 bases, the J end lost 3 bases, and 13 bases lay between the germline ends.

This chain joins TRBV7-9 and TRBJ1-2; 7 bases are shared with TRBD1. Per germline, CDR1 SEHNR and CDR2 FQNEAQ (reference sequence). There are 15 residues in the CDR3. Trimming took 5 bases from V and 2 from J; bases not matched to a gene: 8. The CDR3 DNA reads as TGTGCCAGCAGCCAGGGACAGTTTATCAACTATGGCTACACCTTC. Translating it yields CASSQGQFINYGYTF. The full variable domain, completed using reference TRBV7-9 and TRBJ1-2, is DTGVSQNPRHKITKRGQNVTFRCDPISEHNRLYWYRQTLGQGPEFLTYFQNEAQLEKSRLLSDRFSAERPKGSFSTLEIQRTEQGDSAMYLCASSQGQFINYGYTFGSGTRLTVV.

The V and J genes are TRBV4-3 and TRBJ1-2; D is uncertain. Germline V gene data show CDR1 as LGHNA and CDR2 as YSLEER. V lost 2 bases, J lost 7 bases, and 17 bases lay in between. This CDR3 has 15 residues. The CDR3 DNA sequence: TGCGCCAGCAGCCAAAGAGTAGGAGGGCCTTCTGGCTACACCTTC. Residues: CASSQRVGGPSGYTF.

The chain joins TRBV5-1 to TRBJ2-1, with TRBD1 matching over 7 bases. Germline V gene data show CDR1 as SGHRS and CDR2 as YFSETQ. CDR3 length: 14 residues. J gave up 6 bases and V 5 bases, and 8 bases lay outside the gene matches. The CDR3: CASSSPSGGNEQFF. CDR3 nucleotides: TGCGCCAGCAGTAGTCCGTCAGGGGGCAATGAGCAGTTCTTC.

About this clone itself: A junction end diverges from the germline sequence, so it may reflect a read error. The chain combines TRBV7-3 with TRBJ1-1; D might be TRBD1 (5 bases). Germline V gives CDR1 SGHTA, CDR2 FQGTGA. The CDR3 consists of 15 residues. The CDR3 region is CASSLTTVMNTEAFF. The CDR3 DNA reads TGTGCCAGCAGCCTAACGACAGTAATGAACACTGAAGCTTTCTTT.

Written as DNA, the CDR3 is TGCGCCAGCAGCTACACTGACAGGGGAAGCGCCAACGTCCTGACTTTC. This encodes CASSYTDRGSANVLTF. The chain combines TRBV5-1 with TRBJ2-6, with TRBD1 matching 8 bases. The CDR3 sequence is 16 residues long. CDR1 and CDR2 (germline): SGHRS, YFSETQ. J lost 7 bases, V lost 3 bases, and 9 bases had no gene match.

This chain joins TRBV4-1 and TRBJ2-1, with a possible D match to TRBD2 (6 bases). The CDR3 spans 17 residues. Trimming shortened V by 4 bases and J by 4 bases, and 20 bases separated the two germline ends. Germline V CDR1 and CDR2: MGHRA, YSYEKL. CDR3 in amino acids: CASSPPRDGSGYNEQFF. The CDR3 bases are TGCGCCAGCAGCCCTCCCCGAGATGGTAGCGGTTACAATGAGCAGTTCTTC.

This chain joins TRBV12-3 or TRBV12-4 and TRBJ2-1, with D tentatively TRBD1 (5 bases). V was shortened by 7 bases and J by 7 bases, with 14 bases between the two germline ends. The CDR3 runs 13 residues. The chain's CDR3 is CASTVQETNEQFF. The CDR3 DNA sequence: TGTGCCAGCACTGTACAGGAGACGAATGAGCAGTTCTTC.

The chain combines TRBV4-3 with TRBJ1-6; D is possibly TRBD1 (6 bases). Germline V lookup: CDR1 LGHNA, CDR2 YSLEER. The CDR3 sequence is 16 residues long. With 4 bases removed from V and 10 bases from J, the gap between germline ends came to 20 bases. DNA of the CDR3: TGCGCCAGCAGCCCAAACTGGGCAGGGGAGAGCTCACCCCTCCACTTT. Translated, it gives CASSPNWAGESSPLHF.

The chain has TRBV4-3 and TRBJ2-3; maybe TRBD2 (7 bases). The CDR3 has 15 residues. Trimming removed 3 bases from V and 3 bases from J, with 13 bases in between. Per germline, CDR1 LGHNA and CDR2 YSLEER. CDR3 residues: CASSHLRGGTDTQYF. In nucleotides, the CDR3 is TGCGCCAGCAGCCACTTGAGGGGGGGGACAGATACGCAGTATTTT.

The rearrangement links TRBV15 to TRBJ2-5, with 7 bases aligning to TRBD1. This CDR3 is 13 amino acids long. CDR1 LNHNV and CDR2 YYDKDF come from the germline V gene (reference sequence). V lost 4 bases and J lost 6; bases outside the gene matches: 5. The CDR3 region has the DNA TGTGCCACCAGCACGACAGGGCCGAAGACCCAGTACTTC. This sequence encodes CATSTTGPKTQYF.

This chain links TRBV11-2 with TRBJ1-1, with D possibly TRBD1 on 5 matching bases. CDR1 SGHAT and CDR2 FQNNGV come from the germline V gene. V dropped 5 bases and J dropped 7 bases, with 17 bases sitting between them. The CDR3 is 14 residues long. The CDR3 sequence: CASSPLTGYGEAFF. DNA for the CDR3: TGTGCCAGCAGCCCCCTCACAGGTTATGGTGAAGCTTTCTTT.

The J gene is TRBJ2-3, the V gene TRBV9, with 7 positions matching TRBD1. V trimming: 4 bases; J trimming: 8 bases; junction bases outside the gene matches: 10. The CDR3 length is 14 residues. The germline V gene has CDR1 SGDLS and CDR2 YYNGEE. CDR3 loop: CASSRDSPRGTQYF. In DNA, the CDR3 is TGTGCCAGCAGCCGGGACAGCCCCAGGGGTACGCAGTATTTT.

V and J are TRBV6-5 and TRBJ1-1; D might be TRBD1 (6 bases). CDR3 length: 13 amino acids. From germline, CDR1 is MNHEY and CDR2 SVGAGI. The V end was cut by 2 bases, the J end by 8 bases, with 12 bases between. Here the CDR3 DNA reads TGTGCCAGCAGTTACCGTCCCACAGGGGAAGCTTTCTTT. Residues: CASSYRPTGEAFF.

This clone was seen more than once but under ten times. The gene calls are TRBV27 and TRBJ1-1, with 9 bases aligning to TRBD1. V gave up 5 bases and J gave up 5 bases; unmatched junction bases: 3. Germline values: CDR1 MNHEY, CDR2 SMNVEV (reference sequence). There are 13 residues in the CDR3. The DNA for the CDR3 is TGTGCCAGCAGTATGGACAGGGGTACTGAAGCTTTCTTT. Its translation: CASSMDRGTEAFF.

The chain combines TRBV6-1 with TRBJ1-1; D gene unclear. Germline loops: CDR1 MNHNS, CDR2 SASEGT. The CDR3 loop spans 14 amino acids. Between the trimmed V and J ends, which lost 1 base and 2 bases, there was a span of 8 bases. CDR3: CASSEGAENTEAFF. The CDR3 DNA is TGTGCCAGCAGTGAAGGGGCAGAAAACACTGAAGCTTTCTTT.